This record concerns one T cell receptor beta chain sequence. The identical CDR3 is also encoded by other nucleotide sequences in the sample. This sample is part of a study of shared clonotypes between healthy human individuals. Study as a whole: The study enrolled a couple of women and a few men aged 18 to 49.

Profiled with immunoSEQ multiplex PCR; TCRdb holds only in-frame clones, not every one. The repertoire holds about 2 million clones, with 85% to 95% as singletons. The clonotype comes from a young man in good health. Sequencing was performed on naive CD4+ T cells sorted from blood. As to subset: CD45RA+ positively selected.

CDR3 in amino acids: CASSSGQTFYEQYF. The CDR3, as DNA: TGTGCCAGCAGCTCGGGACAGACATTCTACGAGCAGTACTTC. The chain uses TRBV7-2 and TRBJ2-7; 7 bases map to TRBD1. This CDR3 comprises 14 residues. Unmatched junction bases numbered 6, after V lost 4 bases and J lost 3 bases. Germline CDR1 and CDR2: SGHTA and FQGNSA. Full variable domain (remainder filled in from reference TRBV7-2 and TRBJ2-7): GAGVSQSPSNKVTEKGKDVELRCDPISGHTALYWYRQSLGQGLEFLIYFQGNSAPDKSGLPSDRFSAERTGGSVSTLTIQRTQQEDSAVYLCASSSGQTFYEQYFGPGTRLTVT.